What follows is one T cell receptor (beta chain) and its context. Original handling: Reference gene primers were amplified, and this amplification served to estimate nucleated cell counts. TCRdb's copy holds only in-frame clones and misses some; the assay was immunoSEQ multiplex PCR. Clone size and the V and J calls come from that table; the DNA yielded D and trimming. The data hold some 200,000 clones, with 80% to 90% observed a single time. The source of the sample is a study of blood T cell repertoires in COVID-19. The material sequenced was peripheral blood. The receptor was derived from a woman aged 65 to 85 with acute or convalescent COVID-19.

The DNA of the CDR3 is TGTGCCAGCAGTCCCACAGGGTCGACTAATGAAAAACTGTTTTTT. It encodes CASSPTGSTNEKLFF. The gene calls are TRBV28 and TRBJ1-4, with D possibly matching TRBD1 (6 bases). This CDR3 is built from 15 residues. V was cut by 5 bases and J by 2 bases, with 12 bases left in between. Germline CDR1 MDHEN, CDR2 SYDVKM.